The rows below give T cell receptor beta chains drawn from one sample of a study of shared clonotypes between healthy human individuals. Sequencing was performed with immunoSEQ multiplex PCR; in TCRdb, only in-frame clones are kept and a portion is missing. The sample records 1,400,000 or so clones, about 98.5% being singletons. Sequencing was carried out using naive CD4+ T cells sorted from blood. The receptors come from a man in his thirties or forties in good health. The CDR3 runs from the conserved cysteine through the conserved F or W. The D gene is left open where the match is weak. Clone size is given for some rows only: seen once, a few or many times, or a class if the clone is expanded.

v_call,cdr3_length,d_call,j_call,clone_size,cdr3_aa,cdr3_nt
TRBV19,12,.,TRBJ1-1,.,CASRSLGAQAFF,TGTGCCAGTAGGTCTCTAGGGGCCCAAGCTTTCTTT
TRBV27,13,.,TRBJ2-7,.,CASSPLGFYEQYF,TGTGCCAGCTCCCCACTGGGTTTCTACGAGCAGTACTTC
TRBV18,14,TRBD2,TRBJ2-1,.,CASSPPTREDEQFF,TGTGCCAGCTCACCACCTACGCGGGAGGATGAGCAGTTCTTC
TRBV9,16,.,TRBJ2-7,.,CASSPRPGQPSYEQYF,TGTGCCAGCAGCCCACGCCCTGGACAGCCCTCCTACGAGCAGTACTTC
TRBV27,15,.,TRBJ1-2,.,CASSSLGGARDGYTF,TGTGCCAGCAGTTCCCTAGGGGGAGCTAGGGATGGCTACACCTTC
TRBV7-3,14,TRBD2,TRBJ2-5,.,CASSSSGPQETQYF,TGTGCCAGCAGCTCTAGCGGACCTCAAGAGACCCAGTACTTC
TRBV18,13,.,TRBJ2-2,.,CASSPRVTGELFF,TGTGCCAGCTCACCAAGGGTCACCGGGGAGCTGTTTTTT
TRBV5-1,15,.,TRBJ2-3,once,CASSFTGVGTDTQYF,TGCGCCAGCAGCTTTACGGGCGTGGGCACAGATACGCAGTATTTT
TRBV6-5,15,.,TRBJ2-1,.,CASSGQSPHYNEQFF,TGTGCCAGCAGTGGACAGAGTCCACACTACAATGAGCAGTTCTTC
TRBV28,16,.,TRBJ1-5,once,CAGRGGRGLINQPQHF,TGTGCCGGAAGGGGGGGTAGGGGACTAATAAATCAGCCCCAGCATTTT
TRBV5-4,14,.,TRBJ1-1,.,CASSSYRLDTEAFF,TGTGCCAGCAGCTCATATAGGCTCGACACTGAAGCTTTCTTT
TRBV7-9,14,.,TRBJ2-7,.,CASRKGTNPGEQYF,TGTGCCAGCAGGAAAGGGACGAACCCGGGAGAGCAGTACTTC
TRBV27,15,.,TRBJ2-2,.,CASSFWRSNTGELFF,TGTGCCAGCAGTTTTTGGAGATCGAACACCGGGGAGCTGTTTTTT
TRBV5-1,14,TRBD1,TRBJ1-2,.,CASSLGDRSYGYTF,TGCGCCAGCAGCTTGGGGGACAGGAGCTATGGCTACACCTTC
TRBV7-2,13,.,TRBJ1-1,.,CASSLGTEYEAFF,TGTGCCAGCAGCTTAGGGACCGAATATGAAGCTTTCTTT
TRBV11-2,13,.,TRBJ2-3,.,CASRVLREDTQYF,TGTGCCAGCAGAGTTTTACGAGAAGATACGCAGTATTTT
TRBV29-1,13,.,TRBJ2-2,.,CSVGGKNTGELFF,TGCAGCGTTGGCGGGAAGAACACCGGGGAGCTGTTTTTT
TRBV5-1,15,TRBD1,TRBJ2-2,.,CASSPPGQLTGELFF,TGCGCCAGCAGTCCACCGGGACAGTTGACCGGGGAGCTGTTTTTT
TRBV9,15,.,TRBJ2-7,.,CASSVGGATSHEQYF,TGTGCCAGCAGCGTAGGGGGGGCTACCTCCCACGAGCAGTACTTC
TRBV6-6,16,TRBD2,TRBJ2-6,.,CASKASGSTGANVLTF,TGTGCCAGCAAGGCTAGCGGGAGCACTGGGGCCAACGTCCTGACTTTC
TRBV28,14,.,TRBJ2-5,.,CASSPGGPQETQYF,TGTGCCAGCAGTCCAGGCGGCCCACAAGAGACCCAGTACTTC
TRBV11-2,15,TRBD1,TRBJ1-4,.,CASSSDRGFGEKLFF,TGTGCCAGCAGCTCAGACAGGGGATTCGGGGAAAAACTGTTTTTT
TRBV6-5,14,TRBD1,TRBJ1-4,.,CASSYEGQGQKLFF,TGTGCCAGCAGTTACGAAGGACAGGGTCAAAAACTGTTTTTT
TRBV2,15,.,TRBJ2-6,.,CASRQELAGANVLTF,TGTGCCAGCAGACAGGAACTGGCTGGGGCCAACGTCCTGACTTTC
TRBV18,16,TRBD2,TRBJ2-1,.,CASSPPGGGSYNEQFF,TGTGCCAGCTCACCACCGGGCGGGGGCTCCTACAATGAGCAGTTCTTC
TRBV18,14,.,TRBJ1-5,.,CASSPNLGNQPQHF,TGTGCCAGCTCACCCAACTTGGGGAATCAGCCCCAGCATTTT
TRBV27,14,.,TRBJ1-1,.,CASSSLYRVAEAFF,TGTGCCAGCAGTTCCTTGTACAGGGTCGCTGAAGCTTTCTTT
TRBV5-1,14,TRBD1,TRBJ1-2,once,CASSRTGGDYGYTF,TGCGCCAGCAGTAGAACAGGGGGCGACTATGGCTACACCTTC
TRBV9,11,.,TRBJ2-2,.,CASSVDGELFF,TGTGCCAGCAGCGTAGACGGGGAGCTGTTTTTT
TRBV30,13,TRBD1,TRBJ1-5,.,CACHRGPNQPQHF,TGTGCCTGTCACAGGGGGCCCAATCAGCCCCAGCATTTT
TRBV18,17,.,TRBJ1-5,.,CASSPPHVARITQPQHF,TGTGCCAGCTCACCACCGCATGTTGCCCGAATAACTCAGCCCCAGCATTTT
TRBV6-1,19,.,TRBJ1-2,.,CASSETIFGPGSQHYGYTF,TGTGCCAGCAGTGAAACTATCTTCGGACCTGGGTCTCAACACTATGGCTACACCTTC
TRBV7-9,15,TRBD2,TRBJ2-3,once,CASRRGAGVTDTQYF,TGTGCCAGCAGACGCGGGGCGGGGGTTACAGATACGCAGTATTTT
TRBV19,15,.,TRBJ1-2,.,CASRTLRGAIYGYTF,TGTGCCAGTAGGACCCTCAGGGGAGCGATCTATGGCTACACCTTC
TRBV28,20,TRBD1,TRBJ1-3,.,CASSRTLSGQGDFSGNTIYF,TGTGCCAGCAGTAGAACCCTATCAGGACAGGGGGATTTCTCCGGAAACACCATATATTTT
TRBV5-1,15,.,TRBJ2-5,.,CASSLVGRGKETQYF,TGCGCCAGCAGCTTGGTAGGGCGGGGTAAAGAGACCCAGTACTTC
TRBV19,14,TRBD1,TRBJ1-5,.,CASSGQGGDQPQHF,TGTGCCAGTTCGGGACAGGGGGGGGATCAGCCCCAGCATTTT
TRBV5-1,15,.,TRBJ2-7,.,CASSPISDLWYEQYF,TGCGCCAGCAGCCCGATTTCTGACTTGTGGTACGAGCAGTACTTC
TRBV9,15,.,TRBJ2-7,.,CASSVGWGYPYEQYF,TGTGCCAGCAGCGTAGGGTGGGGCTACCCCTACGAGCAGTACTTC
TRBV6-1,15,.,TRBJ1-5,.,CASSDGWQGWQPQHF,TGTGCCAGCAGTGATGGTTGGCAGGGGTGGCAGCCCCAGCATTTT
TRBV18,16,.,TRBJ1-1,.,CASSPLPGKNRAEAFF,TGTGCCAGCTCACCACTGCCAGGAAAAAATCGCGCTGAAGCTTTCTTT
TRBV5-4,12,.,TRBJ2-3,.,CASSGQRDTQYF,TGTGCCAGCAGTGGACAGCGAGATACGCAGTATTTT
TRBV2,14,TRBD2,TRBJ2-2,.,CAGRTSENTGELFF,TGTGCCGGACGGACTAGCGAGAACACCGGGGAGCTGTTTTTT
TRBV18,16,TRBD1,TRBJ2-3,.,CASSPLLGQIPDTQYF,TGTGCCAGCTCACCTCTACTGGGACAGATTCCAGATACGCAGTATTTT
TRBV7-9,15,TRBD2,TRBJ2-1,.,CASSTRLAGNNEQFF,TGTGCCAGCAGCACTAGACTAGCGGGAAACAATGAGCAGTTCTTC
TRBV6-5,10,.,TRBJ2-5,.,CASGRETQYF,TGTGCCAGCGGGCGCGAGACCCAGTACTTC
TRBV19,16,.,TRBJ2-2,.,CASSNPGPRTGGELFF,TGTGCCAGTAGTAACCCGGGCCCTCGCACGGGCGGGGAGCTGTTTTTT
TRBV13,15,.,TRBJ1-4,.,CASSSRGPTNEKLFF,TGTGCCAGCAGCTCTAGGGGACCAACTAATGAAAAACTGTTTTTT
TRBV27,16,TRBD2,TRBJ2-1,.,CASSLLGRALINEQFF,TGTGCCAGCAGTTTATTAGGGAGGGCCCTAATCAATGAGCAGTTCTTC
TRBV6-4,17,TRBD2,TRBJ2-1,.,CASSDRGLAGSYNEQFF,TGTGCCAGCAGTGACCGGGGACTAGCGGGATCCTACAATGAGCAGTTCTTC
TRBV11-3,16,.,TRBJ2-3,.,CASSHPWGPGADTQYF,TGTGCCAGCAGCCACCCCTGGGGGCCTGGGGCAGATACGCAGTATTTT
TRBV9,14,.,TRBJ1-5,.,CASSPLGRNGPQHF,TGTGCCAGCAGCCCGCTGGGCCGCAATGGTCCCCAGCATTTT
TRBV19,14,.,TRBJ2-7,.,CASSIPGMNYEQYF,TGTGCCAGTAGTATCCCAGGGATGAACTACGAGCAGTACTTC